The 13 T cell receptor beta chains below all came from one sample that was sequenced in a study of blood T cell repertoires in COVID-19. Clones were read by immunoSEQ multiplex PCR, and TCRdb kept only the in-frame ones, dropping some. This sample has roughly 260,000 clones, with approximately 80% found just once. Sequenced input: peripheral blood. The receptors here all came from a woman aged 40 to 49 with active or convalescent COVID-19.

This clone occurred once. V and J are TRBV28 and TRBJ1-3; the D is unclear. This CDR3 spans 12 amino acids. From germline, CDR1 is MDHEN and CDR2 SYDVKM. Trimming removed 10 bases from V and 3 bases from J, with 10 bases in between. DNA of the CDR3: TGTGCCACCGAGGGTTTTGGAAACACCATATATTTT. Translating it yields CATEGFGNTIYF.

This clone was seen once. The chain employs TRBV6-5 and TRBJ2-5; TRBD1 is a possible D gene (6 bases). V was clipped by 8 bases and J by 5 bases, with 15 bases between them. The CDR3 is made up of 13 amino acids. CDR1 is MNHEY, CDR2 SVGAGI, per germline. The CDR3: CASGDRRGETQYF. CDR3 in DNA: TGTGCCAGCGGGGATCGCAGGGGTGAGACCCAGTACTTC.

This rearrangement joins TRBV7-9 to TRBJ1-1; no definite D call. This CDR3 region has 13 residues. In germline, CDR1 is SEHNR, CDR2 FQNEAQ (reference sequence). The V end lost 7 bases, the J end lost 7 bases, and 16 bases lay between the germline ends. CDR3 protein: CASTGENAGEAFF. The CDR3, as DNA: TGTGCCAGCACCGGGGAGAACGCTGGTGAAGCTTTCTTT.

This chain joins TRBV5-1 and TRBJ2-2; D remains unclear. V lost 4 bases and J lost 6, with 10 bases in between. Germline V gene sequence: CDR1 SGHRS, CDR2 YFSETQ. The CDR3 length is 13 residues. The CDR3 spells CASSPMVAGELFF. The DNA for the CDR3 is TGCGCCAGCAGCCCTATGGTAGCCGGGGAGCTGTTTTTT.

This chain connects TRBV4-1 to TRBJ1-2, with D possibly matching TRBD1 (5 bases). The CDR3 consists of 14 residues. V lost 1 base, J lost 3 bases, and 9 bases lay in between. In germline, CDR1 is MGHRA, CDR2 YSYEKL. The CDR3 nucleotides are TGCGCCAGCAGCCAAGCGGTCAGGGACTATGGCTACACCTTC. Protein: CASSQAVRDYGYTF.

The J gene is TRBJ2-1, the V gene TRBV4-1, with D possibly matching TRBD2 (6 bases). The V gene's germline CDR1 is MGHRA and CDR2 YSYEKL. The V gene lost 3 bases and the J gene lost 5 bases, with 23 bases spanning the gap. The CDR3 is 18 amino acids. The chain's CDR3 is CASSQIPVRTTGNNEQFF. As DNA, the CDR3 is TGCGCCAGCAGCCAGATCCCGGTCCGGACTACCGGAAACAATGAGCAGTTCTTC.

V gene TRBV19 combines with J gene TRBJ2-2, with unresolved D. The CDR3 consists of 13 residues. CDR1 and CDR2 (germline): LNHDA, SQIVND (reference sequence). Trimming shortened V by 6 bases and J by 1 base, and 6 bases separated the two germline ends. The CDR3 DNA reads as TGTGCCAGTAGGGGCAGGAACACCGGGGAGCTGTTTTTT. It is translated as CASRGRNTGELFF.

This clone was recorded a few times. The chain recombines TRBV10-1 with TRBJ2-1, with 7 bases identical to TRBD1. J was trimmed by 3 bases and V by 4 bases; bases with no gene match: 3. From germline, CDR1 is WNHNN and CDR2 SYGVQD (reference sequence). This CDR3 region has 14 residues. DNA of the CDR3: TGCGCCAGCAGTGCCGGGACAGTCTACAATGAGCAGTTCTTC. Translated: CASSAGTVYNEQFF.

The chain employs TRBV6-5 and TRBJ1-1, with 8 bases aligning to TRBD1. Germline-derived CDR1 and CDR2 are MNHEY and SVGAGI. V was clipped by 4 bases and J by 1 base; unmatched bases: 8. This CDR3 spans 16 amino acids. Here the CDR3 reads CASSSLVDRANTEAFF. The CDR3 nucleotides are TGTGCCAGCAGTTCCTTGGTGGACAGGGCGAACACTGAAGCTTTCTTT.

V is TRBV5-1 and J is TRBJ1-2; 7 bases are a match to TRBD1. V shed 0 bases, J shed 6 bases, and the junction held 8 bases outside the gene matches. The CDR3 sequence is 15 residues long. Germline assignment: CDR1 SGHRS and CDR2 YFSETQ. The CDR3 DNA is TGCGCCAGCAGCTTGGACAGGGGCCCATGGGATGGCTACACCTTC. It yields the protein CASSLDRGPWDGYTF.

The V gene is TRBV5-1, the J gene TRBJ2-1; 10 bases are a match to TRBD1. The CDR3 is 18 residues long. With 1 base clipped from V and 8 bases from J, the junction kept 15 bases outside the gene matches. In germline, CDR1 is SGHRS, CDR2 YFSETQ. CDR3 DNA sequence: TGCGCCAGCAGCTTGTTTAACTCCGGGACAGGGGCTGGCGATGAGCAGTTCTTC. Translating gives CASSLFNSGTGAGDEQFF.

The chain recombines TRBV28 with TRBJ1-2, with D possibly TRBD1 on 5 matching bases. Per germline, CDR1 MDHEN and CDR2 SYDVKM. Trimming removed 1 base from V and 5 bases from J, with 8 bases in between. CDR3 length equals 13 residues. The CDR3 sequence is CASSLLDKYGYTF. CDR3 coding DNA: TGTGCCAGCAGTTTATTGGACAAGTATGGCTACACCTTC.

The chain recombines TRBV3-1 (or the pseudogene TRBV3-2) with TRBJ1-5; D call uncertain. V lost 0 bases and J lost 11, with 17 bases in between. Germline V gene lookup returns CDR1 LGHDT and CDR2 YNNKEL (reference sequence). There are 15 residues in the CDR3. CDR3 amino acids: CASSQDPLTLPSQHF. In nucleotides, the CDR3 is TGTGCCAGCAGCCAAGACCCTCTAACCCTTCCGTCCCAGCATTTT.